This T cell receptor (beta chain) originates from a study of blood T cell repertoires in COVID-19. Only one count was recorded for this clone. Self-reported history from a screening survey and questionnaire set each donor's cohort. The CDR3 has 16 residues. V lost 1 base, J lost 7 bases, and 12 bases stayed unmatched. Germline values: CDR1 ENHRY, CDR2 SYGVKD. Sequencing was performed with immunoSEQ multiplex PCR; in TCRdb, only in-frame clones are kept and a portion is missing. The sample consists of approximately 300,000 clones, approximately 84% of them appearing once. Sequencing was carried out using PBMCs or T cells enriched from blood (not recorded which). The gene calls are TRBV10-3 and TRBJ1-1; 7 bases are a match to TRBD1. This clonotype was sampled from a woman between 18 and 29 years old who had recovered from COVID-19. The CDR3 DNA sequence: TGTGCCATCAGTGAGTACTCGCGACAGGGCCCTGTTGAAGCTTTCTTT. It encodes CAISEYSRQGPVEAFF.